Listed here are 7 T cell receptor beta chains from one sample, sequenced in a study of T cell repertoires in cytomegalovirus infection. One entry per CDR3 protein results from TCRdb running MiXCR on the reads. Here the sample spans about 900,000 distinct CDR3 sequences, roughly 31% being singletons. No cognate antigen is known for these TCRs. The input for sequencing was cultured CD8+ T cells from PBMCs, taken from culture after CMV antigen stimulation. These receptors originate from a human donor in good health (CMV status not recorded). Some clones in this sample may be carry-over from other donors' samples.

For this clonotype: The junction departs from germline at one end; a sequencing error may be responsible. The chain joins TRBV6-1 to TRBJ2-5, with 9 bases lining up with TRBD1. The V gene's germline CDR1 is MNHNS and CDR2 SASEGT. The CDR3 runs to 15 residues. The CDR3 reads CASSEAGQGQETQYF. CDR3 nucleotides: TGTGCCAGTAGTGAAGCGGGACAGGGACAAGAGACCCAGTACTTC.

This clonotype was found a few times. The chain recombines TRBV2 with TRBJ1-1; perhaps TRBD1 as D (6 bases). CDR1 SNHLY and CDR2 FYNNEI come from the germline V gene. V lost 6 bases, J lost 5 bases, and 13 bases lay in between. The CDR3 runs to 13 residues. The CDR3 sequence: CASRYRVGTEAFF. CDR3 nucleotide sequence: TGTGCCAGCAGGTACAGGGTTGGTACTGAAGCTTTCTTT.

J is TRBJ1-2 and V is TRBV19; 9 bases map to TRBD1. CDR1 LNHDA and CDR2 SQIVND come from the germline V gene (reference sequence). The CDR3 runs to 14 residues. V was pared by 5 bases and J by 3 bases, with 4 bases of the junction left unmatched. CDR3 nucleotides: TGTGCCAGTAGTTGGGACAGGGCTGACTATGGCTACACCTTC. This encodes CASSWDRADYGYTF.

The rearrangement joins TRBV2 to TRBJ1-2; the match to TRBD1 covers 7 bases. The CDR3 is made up of 13 amino acids. J was trimmed by 8 bases and V by 3 bases; bases with no gene match: 6. Germline V gene sequence: CDR1 SNHLY, CDR2 FYNNEI. CDR3 amino acids: CASSDGDSQGYTF. The CDR3 DNA reads TGTGCCAGCAGTGACGGGGACAGCCAGGGCTACACCTTC.

On this clonotype itself: A read error may explain this, as a much larger clone is one base away. The chain uses TRBV7-8 and TRBJ2-2; D possibly matches TRBD1 or TRBD2 (5 bases each). Germline V gives CDR1 SGHVS, CDR2 FQNEAQ. CDR3 length: 17 amino acids. CDR3 DNA sequence: TGTGTCAGCAGCTCGCCGGGACGCCCCGCGAACACCGGGGAGCTGTTTTTT. It translates to CVSSSPGRPANTGELFF.

The genes are TRBV7-6 and TRBJ1-2; TRBD1 is a possible D gene (5 bases). This CDR3 region has 16 residues. CDR1 is SGHVS and CDR2 is FNYEAQ in the germline V gene. Trimming removed 1 base from V and 4 bases from J, with 16 bases in between. CDR3 sequence (DNA): TGTGCCAGCAGCTTAGAGCGGGGGTCCCCCGGCTATGGCTACACCTTC. This encodes CASSLERGSPGYGYTF.

This clonotype was found many times. The rearrangement joins TRBV7-6 to TRBJ2-2, with 10 positions matching TRBD1. CDR3 size: 16 residues. V lost 6 bases, J lost 2 bases, and 6 bases stayed unmatched. The germline V gene encodes CDR1 SGHVS and CDR2 FNYEAQ. The CDR3 nucleotides are TGTGCCAGCAGGAGGACAGGGGGAACAAACACCGGGGAGCTGTTTTTT. It yields the protein CASRRTGGTNTGELFF. Based on the CDR3 plus reference TRBV7-6 and TRBJ2-2, the full variable domain is GAGVSQSPRYKVTKRGQDVALRCDPISGHVSLYWYRQALGQGPEFLTYFNYEAQQDKSGLPNDRFSAERPEGSISTLTIQRTEQRDSAMYRCASRRTGGTNTGELFFGEGSRLTVL.